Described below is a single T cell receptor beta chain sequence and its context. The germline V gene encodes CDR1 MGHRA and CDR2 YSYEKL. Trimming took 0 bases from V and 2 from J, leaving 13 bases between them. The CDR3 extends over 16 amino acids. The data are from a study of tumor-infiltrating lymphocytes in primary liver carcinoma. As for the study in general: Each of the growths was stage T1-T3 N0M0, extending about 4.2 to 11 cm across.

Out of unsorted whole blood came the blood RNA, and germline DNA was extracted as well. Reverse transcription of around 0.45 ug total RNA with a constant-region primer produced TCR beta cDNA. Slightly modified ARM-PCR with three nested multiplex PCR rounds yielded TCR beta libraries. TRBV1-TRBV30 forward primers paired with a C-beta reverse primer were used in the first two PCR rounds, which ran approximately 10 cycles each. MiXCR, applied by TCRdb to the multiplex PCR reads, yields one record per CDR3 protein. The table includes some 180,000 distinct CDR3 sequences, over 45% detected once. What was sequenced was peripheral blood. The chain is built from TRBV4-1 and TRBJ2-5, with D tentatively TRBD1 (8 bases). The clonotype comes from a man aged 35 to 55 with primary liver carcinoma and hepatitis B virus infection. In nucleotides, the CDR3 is TGCGCCAGCAGCCAAGACCACAGGGGGGGACAAGAGACCCAGTACTTC. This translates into CASSQDHRGGQETQYF.